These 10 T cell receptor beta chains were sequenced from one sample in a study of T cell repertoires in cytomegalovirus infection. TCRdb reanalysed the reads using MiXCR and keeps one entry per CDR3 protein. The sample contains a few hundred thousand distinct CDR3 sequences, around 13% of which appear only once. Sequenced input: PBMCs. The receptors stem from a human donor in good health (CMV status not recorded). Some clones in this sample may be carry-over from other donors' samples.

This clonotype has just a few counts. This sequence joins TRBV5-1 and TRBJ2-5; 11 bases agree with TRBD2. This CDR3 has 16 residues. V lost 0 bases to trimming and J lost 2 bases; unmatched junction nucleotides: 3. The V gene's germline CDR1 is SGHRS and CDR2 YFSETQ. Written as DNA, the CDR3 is TGCGCCAGCAGCTTGGGACTAGCGGGGCCACAAGAGACCCAGTACTTC. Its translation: CASSLGLAGPQETQYF.

CDR3 residues: CASSAPIRHGYTF. The CDR3 DNA reads TGTGCCAGCAGCGCACCGATCCGGCATGGCTACACCTTC. The chain combines TRBV2 with TRBJ1-2, with D uncertain. In germline, CDR1 is SNHLY, CDR2 FYNNEI. With 6 bases removed from V and 6 bases from J, the gap between germline ends came to 14 bases. This CDR3 has 13 residues. Using reference TRBV2 and TRBJ1-2 for the parts outside the CDR3, the full variable domain is EPEVTQTPSHQVTQMGQEVILRCVPISNHLYFYWYRQILGQKVEFLVSFYNNEISEKSEIFDDQFSVERPDGSNFTLKIRSTKLEDSAMYFCASSAPIRHGYTFGSGTRLTVV.

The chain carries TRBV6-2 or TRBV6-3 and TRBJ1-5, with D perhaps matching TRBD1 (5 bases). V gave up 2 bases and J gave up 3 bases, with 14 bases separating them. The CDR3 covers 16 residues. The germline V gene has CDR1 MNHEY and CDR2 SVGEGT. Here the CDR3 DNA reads TGTGCCAGCAGTTACGGGCGGGGGACCGACAATCAGCCCCAGCATTTT. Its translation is CASSYGRGTDNQPQHF.

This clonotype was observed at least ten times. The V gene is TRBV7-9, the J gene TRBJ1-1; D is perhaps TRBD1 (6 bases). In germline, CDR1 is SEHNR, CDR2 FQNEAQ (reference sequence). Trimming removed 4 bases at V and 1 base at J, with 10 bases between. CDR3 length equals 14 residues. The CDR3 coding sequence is TGTGCCAGCAGCTATGGGGGGCCGAACACTGAAGCTTTCTTT. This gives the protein CASSYGGPNTEAFF. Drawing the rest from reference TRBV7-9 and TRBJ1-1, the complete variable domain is DTGVSQNPRHKITKRGQNVTFRCDPISEHNRLYWYRQTLGQGPEFLTYFQNEAQLEKSRLLSDRFSAERPKGSFSTLEIQRTEQGDSAMYLCASSYGGPNTEAFFGQGTRLTVV.

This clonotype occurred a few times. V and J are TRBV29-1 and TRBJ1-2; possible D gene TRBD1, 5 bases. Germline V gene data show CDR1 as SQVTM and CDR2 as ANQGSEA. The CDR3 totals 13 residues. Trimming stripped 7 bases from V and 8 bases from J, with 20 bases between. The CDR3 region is CSAGDGPEGGYTF. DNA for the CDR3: TGCAGCGCTGGGGACGGACCCGAGGGAGGCTACACCTTC.

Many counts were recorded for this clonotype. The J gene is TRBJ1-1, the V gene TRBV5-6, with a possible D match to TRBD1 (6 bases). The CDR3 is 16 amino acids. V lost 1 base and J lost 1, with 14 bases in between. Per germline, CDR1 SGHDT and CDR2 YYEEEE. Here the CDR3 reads CASSLRDRLPNTEAFF. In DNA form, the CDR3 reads TGTGCCAGCAGCTTGCGCGACAGGCTTCCGAACACTGAAGCTTTCTTT.

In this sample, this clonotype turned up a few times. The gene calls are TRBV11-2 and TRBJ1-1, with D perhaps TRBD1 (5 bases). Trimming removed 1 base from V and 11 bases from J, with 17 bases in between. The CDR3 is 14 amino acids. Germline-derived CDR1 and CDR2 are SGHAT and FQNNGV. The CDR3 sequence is CASSLGQGYWLAFF. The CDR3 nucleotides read TGTGCCAGCAGCTTAGGGCAGGGCTACTGGTTGGCTTTCTTT.

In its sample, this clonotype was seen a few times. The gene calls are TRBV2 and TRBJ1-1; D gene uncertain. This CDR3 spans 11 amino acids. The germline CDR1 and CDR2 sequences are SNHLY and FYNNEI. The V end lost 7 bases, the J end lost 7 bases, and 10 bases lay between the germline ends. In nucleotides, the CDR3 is TGTGCCAGCACCCGGGCGGATGAAGCTTTCTTT. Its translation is CASTRADEAFF.

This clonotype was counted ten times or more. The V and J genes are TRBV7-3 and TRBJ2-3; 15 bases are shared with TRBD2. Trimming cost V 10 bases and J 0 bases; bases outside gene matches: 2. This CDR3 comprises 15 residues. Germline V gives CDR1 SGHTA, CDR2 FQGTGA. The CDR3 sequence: CATGLAGGSTDTQYF. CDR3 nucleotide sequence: TGTGCCACCGGACTAGCGGGAGGGAGCACAGATACGCAGTATTTT.

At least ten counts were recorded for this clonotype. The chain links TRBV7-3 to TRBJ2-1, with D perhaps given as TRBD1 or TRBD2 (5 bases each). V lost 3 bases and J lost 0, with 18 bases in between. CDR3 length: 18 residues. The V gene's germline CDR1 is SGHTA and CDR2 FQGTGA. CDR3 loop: CASSLLALGENSYNEQFF. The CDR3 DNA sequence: TGTGCCAGCAGCTTGTTGGCTCTGGGGGAGAACTCCTACAATGAGCAGTTCTTC.